A single sample gave rise to the 21 T cell receptor beta chains below, sequenced in a study of neurological immune-mediated disorders. TCRdb re-derived calls from the 5' RACE reads in MiXCR, one entry per CDR3 protein. The sample lists around 97,000 distinct CDR3 sequences, 11% occurring once. Time point reported: longitudinal time-point 3. The sequenced sample was PBMCs. All receptors come from a female donor with HTLV-1-associated myelopathy (HAM/TSP).

The table lists this clonotype with many counts. The V call is TRBV20-1, the J call TRBJ1-2, with unresolved D. The CDR3 covers 14 residues. Germline loops: CDR1 DFQATT, CDR2 SNEGSKA (reference sequence). The ends were cut back, 7 bases at V and 7 bases at J, with 22 bases in the middle. The CDR3 sequence is CSGHLGSMFGGYTF. The CDR3, as DNA: TGCAGTGGCCATCTCGGATCTATGTTTGGTGGCTACACCTTC.

The CDR3 nucleotides are TGCGCCAGCAGCCAACAGGGAAAGGGGTCCTACGAGCAGTACTTC. Translated, it gives CASSQQGKGSYEQYF. The chain employs TRBV4-1 and TRBJ2-7, with D tentatively TRBD1 (5 bases). The CDR3 loop spans 15 amino acids. Germline CDR1 reads MGHRA; CDR2 reads YSYEKL. V shed 2 bases and J shed 1 base, with 12 bases lying between them.

This clonotype has ten or more counts. This chain uses TRBV20-1 with TRBJ2-7; no reliable D call. V lost 6 bases, J lost 4 bases, and 13 bases lay in between. The CDR3 contains 12 residues. Germline V gene lookup returns CDR1 DFQATT and CDR2 SNEGSKA (reference sequence). CDR3 loop: CSAETATYEQYF. The CDR3 DNA follows: TGCAGTGCCGAAACAGCGACTTACGAGCAGTACTTC.

This clonotype was counted a few times. The chain uses TRBV14 and TRBJ2-1; 9 bases agree with TRBD2. The germline gives CDR1 SGHDN, CDR2 FVKESK. After removal of 1 base from V and 0 bases from J, the junction contained 10 bases not matched to a gene. The CDR3 totals 19 residues. CDR3 bases: TGTGCCAGCAGCCAAGGATTGGCCAAGCGGGGGGCCTCCTACAATGAGCAGTTCTTC. Its protein is CASSQGLAKRGASYNEQFF.

This clonotype occurred many times. The genes are TRBV5-1 and TRBJ1-1, with D perhaps TRBD1 (5 bases). This CDR3 spans 15 amino acids. Trimming removed 0 bases from V and 4 bases from J, with 13 bases in between. Germline CDR1 SGHRS, CDR2 YFSETQ. CDR3 amino acids: CASSLGRGGRTEAFF. CDR3 DNA sequence: TGCGCCAGCAGCTTGGGGAGGGGAGGTCGCACTGAAGCTTTCTTT.

In this sample, this clonotype turned up many times. This sequence joins TRBV28 and TRBJ2-7; 9 bases line up with TRBD1. CDR1 is MDHEN, CDR2 SYDVKM, per germline. V shed 1 base and J 3 bases; nucleotides not matched to a gene: 1. The CDR3 length is 14 residues. Here the CDR3 DNA reads TGTGCCAGCAGTTTATCGGACAGGGGCTACGAGCAGTACTTC. This codes for CASSLSDRGYEQYF.

The rearrangement links TRBV12-5 to TRBJ2-1; 7 bases fit TRBD2. The CDR3 is 14 residues long. Per germline, CDR1 LGHNT and CDR2 FRNRAP. Trimming took 2 bases from V and 5 from J; bases not matched to a gene: 3. Here the CDR3 DNA reads TGTGCTAGTGGTTTGCGGGGGGAAGACAATGAGCAGTTCTTC. As protein: CASGLRGEDNEQFF.

The V call is TRBV20-1, the J call TRBJ2-7; 8 bases line up with TRBD2. The CDR3 runs 13 residues. Germline values: CDR1 DFQATT, CDR2 SNEGSKA (reference sequence). The V segment lost 3 bases and the J segment 4 bases; nucleotides outside the gene matches: 5. The CDR3 loop is CSARGLVAYEQYF. The CDR3 nucleotides read TGCAGTGCTAGGGGACTAGTTGCATACGAGCAGTACTTC.

This clonotype has only a few counts. The CDR3 is CASRGSPSGANVLTF. The DNA of the CDR3 is TGTGCCTCCCGAGGCAGCCCCTCTGGGGCCAACGTCCTGACTTTC. The V and J genes are TRBV30 and TRBJ2-6; D unresolved. Trimming pared 7 bases from V and 0 bases from J, leaving 13 bases between. This CDR3 contains 15 residues. In germline, CDR1 is GTSNPN, CDR2 SVGIG (reference sequence).

The table lists this clonotype with many counts. The chain combines TRBV29-1 with TRBJ2-7; no reliable D call. Trimming removed 3 bases at V and 3 bases at J, with 12 bases between. This CDR3 region has 13 residues. Germline assignment: CDR1 SQVTM and CDR2 ANQGSEA. CDR3 nucleotides: TGCAGCGTTGATGTACAGCTTATCTACGAGCAGTACTTC. Residues: CSVDVQLIYEQYF.

The chain carries TRBV5-1 and TRBJ2-4, with D perhaps matching TRBD1 or TRBD2 (7 bases each). From germline, CDR1 is SGHRS and CDR2 YFSETQ. V gave up 3 bases and J gave up 6 bases, with 22 bases separating them. This CDR3 has 17 amino acids. CDR3 DNA sequence: TGCGCCAGCAGCTCAGGGGGGGACAGTCTAGAACCAAACATTCAGTACTTC. Protein product: CASSSGGDSLEPNIQYF.

In the case of this clonotype: With a much larger clone just one base away, this may be a read error. This chain uses TRBV19 with TRBJ1-5, with a weak D call TRBD1 (6 bases). The V gene's germline CDR1 is LNHDA and CDR2 SQIVND (reference sequence). The CDR3 spans 14 residues. CDR3 coding DNA: TGTGCCAGTAGGAGGGACAATGCGGATCAGCCCCGGCATTTT. Amino acid sequence: CASRRDNADQPRHF. Combining the CDR3 with reference TRBV19 and TRBJ1-5 gives the whole variable domain DGGITQSPKYLFRKEGQNVTLSCEQNLNHDAMYWYRQDPGQGLRLIYYSQIVNDFQKGDIAEGYSVSREKKESFPLTVTSAQKNPTAFYLCASRRDNADQPRHFGDGTRLSIL.

This clonotype was counted many times. Here the CDR3 DNA reads TGTGCCAGCAGGACAGGAGGCTTAGGCTACGAGCAGTACTTC. It is translated as CASRTGGLGYEQYF. The rearrangement links TRBV28 to TRBJ2-7; TRBD1 is a possible D gene (6 bases). Trimming left V 6 bases short and J 3 bases short, with 15 bases between. CDR1 is MDHEN, CDR2 SYDVKM, per germline. The CDR3 has 14 residues.

This clonotype was picked up many times. The chain joins TRBV6-6 to TRBJ1-5; 9 nucleotides align to TRBD1. The CDR3 is 16 residues long. The germline V gene encodes CDR1 MNHNY and CDR2 SVGAGI (reference sequence). The junction had 8 bases not matched to a gene; V was cut back by 4 bases and J by 4 bases. CDR3 in amino acids: CASSSRRGQGNQPQHF. The CDR3 nucleotides read TGTGCCAGCAGTTCCAGAAGGGGACAGGGAAATCAGCCCCAGCATTTT.

In its sample, this clonotype was seen many times. V and J are TRBV5-1 and TRBJ1-1; 9 positions agree with TRBD1. Germline CDR1 reads SGHRS; CDR2 reads YFSETQ. V lost 0 bases to trimming and J lost 5 bases; unmatched junction nucleotides: 5. CDR3 length: 15 amino acids. The CDR3 DNA reads as TGCGCCAGCAGCTTGGAGGGGACAGGGAGGACTGAAGCTTTCTTT. Translated: CASSLEGTGRTEAFF.

As concerns this clonotype: A much larger clone lies one base from this, so it may be a read error. This sequence joins TRBV7-2 and TRBJ2-7; D gene uncertain. Trimming cost V 5 bases and J 0 bases, with 14 bases left between them. The CDR3 covers 15 residues. Per the germline V gene, CDR1 is SGHTA and CDR2 is FQGNSA. CDR3 amino acids: CASSLRAESSYEQYF. The CDR3 DNA reads TGTGCCAGCAGCCTAAGGGCAGAAAGCTCCTACGAGCAGTACTTC.

The rearrangement joins TRBV29-1 to TRBJ1-1; maybe TRBD1 (6 bases). This CDR3 is 14 amino acids long. The V end lost 7 bases, the J end lost 5 bases, and 20 bases lay between the germline ends. The germline gives CDR1 SQVTM, CDR2 ANQGSEA. CDR3 sequence (DNA): TGCAGCGCCGTCGGGGCAGGGGCTGGAACTGAAGCTTTCTTT. It translates to CSAVGAGAGTEAFF.

This clonotype was seen repeatedly, ten times or more. The chain combines TRBV7-2 with TRBJ2-1; a weak D match, TRBD2 (5 bases). Germline V gene lookup returns CDR1 SGHTA and CDR2 FQGNSA. The germline V and J ends were trimmed by 2 bases and 0 bases, with 14 bases remaining between them. This CDR3 comprises 17 residues. The CDR3 DNA reads TGTGCCAGCAGCTTAATTAATAGCGCAAGCTCCTACAATGAGCAGTTCTTC. This sequence encodes CASSLINSASSYNEQFF.

This clonotype occurred many times. The chain joins TRBV10-3 to TRBJ1-3; D is unclear. The CDR3 totals 13 residues. Deletions cut 8 bases from V and 0 bases from J, with 8 bases between. Germline V lookup: CDR1 ENHRY, CDR2 SYGVKD. The CDR3 coding sequence is TGTGCCATCGCCCCTTACTCTGGAAACACCATATATTTT. Its protein product is CAIAPYSGNTIYF.

This clonotype was recorded a few times. The gene calls are TRBV7-9 and TRBJ2-4, with 9 positions matching TRBD1. Unmatched junction bases numbered 11, after V lost 5 bases and J lost 3 bases. The CDR3 sequence is 17 residues long. Germline lookup yields CDR1 SEHNR and CDR2 FQNEAQ (reference sequence). As DNA, the CDR3 is TGTGCCAGCAGCCATACTAGGACAGGGGTGGACAAAAACATTCAGTACTTC. This sequence encodes CASSHTRTGVDKNIQYF. The whole variable domain, remainder taken from reference TRBV7-9 and TRBJ2-4, is DTGVSQNPRHKITKRGQNVTFRCDPISEHNRLYWYRQTLGQGPEFLTYFQNEAQLEKSRLLSDRFSAERPKGSFSTLEIQRTEQGDSAMYLCASSHTRTGVDKNIQYFGAGTRLSVL.

In this sample, this clonotype turned up a few times. The rearrangement uses TRBV5-1 and TRBJ2-1, with TRBD1 matching 7 bases. Germline V gene sequence: CDR1 SGHRS, CDR2 YFSETQ. The ends lost 0 bases at V and 9 bases at J; junction bases unmatched: 3. This CDR3 spans 13 amino acids. CDR3 bases: TGCGCCAGCAGCTTGGGACAGGGCATTGAGCAGTTCTTC. It is translated as CASSLGQGIEQFF.